This TCR beta chain derives from a study of cytomegalovirus exposure and HLA in healthy donors (dated by TCRdb to 2017 to 2019). Notes on the research overall: An earlier analysis of 550 to 700 of the donors reported 276 Gb of sequence data and some 120 million unique TCR beta sequences from around 200 million T cells. An early release that covered several hundred HLA-typed donors contained about 300 gigabases of sequencing data and 80 million or so unique TCR sequences. Of the approximately 400 genotyped donors, more than 75% were placed in the genetic ancestry cluster associated with self-reported Caucasian donors. The study was designed to test whether signatures of past pathogen exposure could be identified by cataloging public T cell receptors. The T cell repertoires of some 700 subjects were profiled by immunosequencing and related to cytomegalovirus serostatus. A separate validation cohort of approximately 120 different subjects was used in addition to the approximately 640-subject first cohort. The study combined high-throughput TCR immunosequencing, statistical association of individual TCRs with disease status, and machine learning to predict cytomegalovirus infection status. To study patterns of TCR occurrence, a later analysis re-analyzed previously published TCR beta repertoires from 700 or so donors and added high-resolution HLA genotyping. Rather than drawing on any new phenotypic data, the later analysis identified candidate immune exposures from TCR beta sequences and the way those sequences occurred across donors. An earlier analysis of approximately 640 of the donors applied high-throughput TCR beta sequencing to assess whether each TCR beta V gene segment acted as functional or pseudogenic. Alongside the repertoire data, information on donor age, sex, ethnicity and CMV serostatus was compiled. In a later genetic analysis, genome-wide SNP genotypes for about 55% of the 666 donors were used, and that subset was treated as a discovery cohort. Every repertoire in the discovery cohort had been generated on one and the same sequencing platform. HLA typing covered class I and class II loci at four-digit resolution. The number of typed donors differed by locus: about 620-640 for A, B, C, DRB1 and DQB1; some 540 for DQA1; some 610 for DPA1; and roughly 470 for DPB1. Because of strong linkage in the cohort, four to six DR-DQ haplotypes were treated as single units for association and clustering. Among around 400 genotyped donors of the cohort, an average of about 240,000 unique TCR beta nucleotide sequences were sequenced per donor, around 20% of them non-productive.

Its CDR3 holds 12 amino acids, cysteine through phenylalanine. Kept here is only the CDR3 DNA, which spans 36 bases and is read in frame from base 1. The germline V gene (reference sequence) provides CDR1 SGHNT and CDR2 YYREEE. The trim is 0 bases for V and 7 bases for J, with a gap of 8 bases between the germline ends. Details on this clone: Its binding antigen is unknown. Base-call qualities are not available, and no considerably larger clone is one nucleotide away.

The cohort comprised around 690 healthy bone marrow donors. All cohort members were sampled while nominally healthy, although unrecorded immune exposures were likely present. The donor was CMV seropositive and belonged to the group of 250 to 300 seropositive cohort members. A peripheral blood sample was provided by each donor, and peripheral blood mononuclear cells were used for TCR beta sequencing. Genomic DNA extraction from the blood cell samples was performed with the Qiagen DNeasy Blood Extraction Kit. Overall study results and their limits: In a later analysis, HLA-associated TCR beta chains showed more clonal expansion and lower generation probabilities than non-associated chains that were equally common. According to the authors, the approach could potentially be generalized to other disease states and immunological phenotypes. Correlated functional status among segregating V segments might be attributable to linkage disequilibrium, but an unknown experimental factor could not be ruled out. A few of the identified cytomegalovirus-associated TCR beta chains were confirmed in vitro to be specific for cytomegalovirus antigens. V-gene and J-gene trimming of TCR beta chains was associated with a missense DCLRE1C variant in a later genetic analysis, and the association was replicated in an independent cohort. Compared with the approximately 720-donor mean, donors in an Asian-associated ancestry cluster had fewer N-insertions in productive TCRs, according to a later genetic analysis. In a later analysis, the rate of TCR association differed among HLA loci, with DRB1 alleles having the most associated TCRs and HLA-C alleles having the fewest. Most CMV-associated TCR beta chains appeared to be HLA-restricted in a later analysis, and the HLA associations seemed to be driven largely by CMV exposure. For the cohort, immune exposure information was limited to CMV serostatus. Most TCR sequences were observed very rarely across donors, whereas some public TCRs were present in many individuals. A cluster of highly shared sequence variants was judged likely to represent a technical artifact of the sequencing pipeline. In both the original and validation cohorts, the classifier was reported to diagnose cytomegalovirus status with high specificity and sensitivity. A later analysis associated around 16,000 TCR beta sequences with specific HLA alleles at a false discovery rate of 0.05. Several of the top co-occurrence clusters appeared to be linked to parvovirus B19, influenza, CMV and Epstein-Barr virus, according to a later analysis. The 87-base-pair reads could not distinguish some IMGT-functional V segments, including TRBV6-2 and TRBV6-3, so those segments were excluded. Only TCR beta chains were sequenced in this cohort, and the absence of alpha or paired-chain data limited detectable features. Over 15 rarely observed V segments, including chromosome 9 orphons, were excluded from the earlier analysis of just under 600 of the donors because counts were too low. Assigning TCR associations to individual alleles was difficult when HLA alleles, especially DR and DQ, strongly co-occurred. A further reported finding was that TCR beta sequences accurately predicted the HLA-A and HLA-B alleles for most subjects in the first cohort. A total of roughly 160 TCR beta chains were listed by the study as associated with cytomegalovirus. The presence/absence analyses assumed that sequencing depth was roughly uniform across donors, and that assumption may not be true. Because some donors lacked HLA typing at each locus, the association tests relied only on the typed subset. An earlier analysis of 587 of the donors showed that most TCR beta V segments appeared in productive rearrangements either about 90% or about 30% of the time, which broadly matched IMGT annotations.

The receptor library was made with the immunoSEQ multiplex PCR assay. A mixture of 60 forward primers for TCR Vbeta segments and 13 reverse primers for TCR Jbeta segments was used in the multiplex PCR. The CDR3 region of rearranged TCR beta genes was amplified from genomic DNA with a multiplex PCR assay. Amplified TCR beta libraries were sequenced as 87-base-pair reads on the Illumina HiSeq System. On the study's bioinformatics: A later analysis tallied around 80 million unique TCR beta chains across the 666 repertoires, and around 10 million of those chains were shared by two or more donors. Raw reads were error-corrected and collapsed into unique sequences with a nearest-neighbor algorithm that merged closely related sequences to remove PCR and sequencing errors. CDR3 sequences were aligned to IMGT reference sequences to assign V, D and J gene segments. For a sequence to be retained, at least a six-nucleotide match to both a V gene segment and a J gene segment was required. Rearrangements were classified as productive when the CDR3 lacked stop codons and remained in frame with V and J, and all other rearrangements were classified as non-productive. Following IMGT convention, CDR3 was defined as the stretch from the second conserved V-encoded cysteine up to the conserved J-encoded phenylalanine. Sequences without an unambiguous match to a single V gene segment were excluded from the earlier analysis of 500 to 700 of the donors. An earlier analysis of around 600 of the donors classified V segments as functional when productive rearrangements were above 56.7% and as segregating when the standard deviation between donors was above 5%. A statistical classification framework was built for diagnosing cytomegalovirus status from the catalog of TCR beta chain sequences. A later analysis assigned V and J genes by comparing TCR nucleotide sequences with IMGT/GENE-DB human TR gene sequences. A later analysis assigned CDR3 sequences and most-parsimonious VDJ recombination scenarios with the TCRdist pipeline. In a later analysis, each TCR beta chain was defined by its CDR3 amino acid sequence together with its V-gene family, and reads lacking a unique V-gene family were excluded. In a later analysis, some 600 highly shared, low-generation-probability nucleotide sequences were removed to address suspected cross-contamination and a sequencing artifact. A later analysis calculated a clonal expansion index for each public chain from normalized within-repertoire ranks of inferred template counts. A later analysis computed generation probabilities with a VDJ recombination model fitted to out-of-frame rearrangements, and checked the results against IGoR. In a later analysis, hypergeometric tests were used to score TCR-TCR, TCR-HLA and TCR-CMV co-occurrence, with a repertoire-size bias correction applied to TCR pairs. In a later analysis, false discovery rates were estimated by permuting HLA or CMV assignments 20 times. In a later analysis, co-occurring TCRs were grouped using DBSCAN, and TCRdist sequence similarity was added for clustering within HLA-allele-positive subsets. Co-occurrence clustering excluded repertoires with fewer than 30,000 or more than 120,000 public chains, plus five with anomalous nucleotide sharing. TCRdb limited this immuneACCESS table to in-frame rearrangements with V and J called. A share of clones is missing; checked studies link under half to unresolved V genes, and the rest is unexplained. The V and J calls and the clone size are those of that table, but D and trimming were determined from the DNA. In this sample the table shows about 200,000 clones, approximately 85% of which occur a single time. Over 5% of the sample belongs to the ten largest clones.

This clonotype was obtained from a woman between 45 and 65 years old in good health and CMV-seropositive. The sequence is built from TRBV5-4 and TRBJ2-7; the D gene cannot be named for sure. The sample was PBMCs. The sequenced DNA is TGTGCCAGCAGCTTGGGGGCCACTGAGCAGTACTTC. Its protein product is CASSLGATEQYF. Outside the CDR3, residues come from the reference TRBV5-4 and TRBJ2-7 proteins, so the full variable domain is: ETGVTQSPTHLIKTRGQQVTLRCSSQSGHNTVSWYQQALGQGPQFIFQYYREEENGRGNFPPRFSGLQFPNYSSELNVNALELDDSALYLCASSLGATEQYFGPGTRLTVT.